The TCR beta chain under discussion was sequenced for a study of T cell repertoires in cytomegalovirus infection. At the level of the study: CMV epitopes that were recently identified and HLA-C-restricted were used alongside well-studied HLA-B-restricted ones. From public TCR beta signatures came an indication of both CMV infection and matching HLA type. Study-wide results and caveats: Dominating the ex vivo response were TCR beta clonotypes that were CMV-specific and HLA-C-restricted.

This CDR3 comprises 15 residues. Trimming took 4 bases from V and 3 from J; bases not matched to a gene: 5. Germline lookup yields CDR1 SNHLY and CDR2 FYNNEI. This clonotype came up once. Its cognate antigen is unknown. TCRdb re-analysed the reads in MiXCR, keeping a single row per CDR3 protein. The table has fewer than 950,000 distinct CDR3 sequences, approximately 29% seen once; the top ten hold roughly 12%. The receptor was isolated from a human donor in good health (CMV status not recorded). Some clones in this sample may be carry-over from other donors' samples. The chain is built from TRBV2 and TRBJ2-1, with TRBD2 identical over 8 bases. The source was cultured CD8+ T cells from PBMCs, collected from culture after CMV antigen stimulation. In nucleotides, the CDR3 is TGTGCCAGCAGTGGTGGAGCGGGGGTCTACAATGAGCAGTTCTTC. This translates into CASSGGAGVYNEQFF.